This T cell receptor beta chain was captured by sequencing in a study of control samples from healthy donors and cancer patients. The germline V gene has CDR1 GTSNPN and CDR2 SVGIG (reference sequence). V shed 0 bases, J shed 7 bases, and the junction held 20 bases outside the gene matches. The CDR3 has 20 amino acids. Assay used: immunoSEQ multiplex PCR; TCRdb lists only in-frame clones, some missing. The sample carries 90,000 to 150,000 clones, about 89% recorded once. This receptor was taken from a woman aged 18-35 years in good health. The chain combines TRBV30 with TRBJ2-1; 11 bases map to TRBD2. The specimen was blood. This chain's CDR3 is CAWSVWMQSFSGGGKNEQFF. In nucleotides, the CDR3 is TGTGCCTGGAGTGTATGGATGCAGAGCTTTAGCGGGGGGGGAAAAAATGAGCAGTTCTTC.